A single sample is the source of the 30 T cell receptor beta chains below, sequenced in a study of siplizumab effects on memory and regulatory T cells. Repertoires were generated with immunoSEQ multiplex PCR, while TCRdb's copy carries only in-frame clones and drops some. Here the sample spans 90,000 to 95,000 clones, over 95% being singletons. The sequencing sample was made of naive CD4+ T cells sorted from blood. All receptors derive from a human donor in good health.

The chain recombines TRBV5-6 with TRBJ2-5; D is perhaps TRBD2 (6 bases). The V end lost 2 bases, the J end lost 4 bases, and 15 bases lay between the germline ends. There are 15 residues in the CDR3. Germline CDR1 reads SGHDT; CDR2 reads YYEEEE. The CDR3, as DNA: TGTGCCAGCAGCTTAACGGACCTGGGGGGAGAGACCCAGTACTTC. It translates to CASSLTDLGGETQYF.

The chain recombines TRBV5-1 with TRBJ2-1, with 7 positions matching TRBD2. Trimming cost V 4 bases and J 3 bases; bases outside gene matches: 10. Looked up from germline, CDR1 is SGHRS and CDR2 is YFSETQ. The CDR3 spans 16 residues. In DNA, the CDR3 is TGCGCCAGCAGCCCTACGCTGGGGGGGGGCTACAATGAGCAGTTCTTC. This sequence encodes CASSPTLGGGYNEQFF.

J is TRBJ2-7 and V is TRBV10-3; 8 bases agree with TRBD1. The J segment lost 4 bases and the V segment lost 5 bases, leaving 16 bases of the junction unmatched. Germline V lookup: CDR1 ENHRY, CDR2 SYGVKD. CDR3 length: 17 amino acids. The CDR3 DNA reads as TGTGCCATCAGTTTTATAGACAGGGGAAGGGGAAGTTACGAGCAGTACTTC. Its protein product is CAISFIDRGRGSYEQYF.

The chain recombines TRBV27 with TRBJ1-2; no definite D call. The CDR3 is 17 amino acids. Trimming took 2 bases from V and 8 from J, leaving 24 bases between them. Per the germline V gene, CDR1 is MNHEY and CDR2 is SMNVEV (reference sequence). CDR3 coding DNA: TGTGCCAGCAGTTTAACGGGGAAGGTCAACCTCCTAGAGGGCTACACCTTC. Translation: CASSLTGKVNLLEGYTF.

The chain recombines TRBV15 with TRBJ2-1, with 12 bases fitting TRBD2. Germline-derived CDR1 and CDR2 are LNHNV and YYDKDF (reference sequence). There are 16 residues in the CDR3. J lost 7 bases, V lost 2 bases, and 6 bases had no gene match. The CDR3 region has the DNA TGTGCCACCAGCAGAAGGACTAGCGGGGTTTTTAATGAGCAGTTCTTC. Its protein is CATSRRTSGVFNEQFF.

V gene TRBV6-5 combines with J gene TRBJ2-5; 10 bases fit TRBD2. The V gene end was trimmed by 6 bases and the J gene end by 3 bases; junction bases not matched to a gene: 4. CDR3 length equals 14 residues. The germline V gene has CDR1 MNHEY and CDR2 SVGAGI. The CDR3 bases are TGTGCCAGCAGACCAGGACTAGCGGAAGAGACCCAGTACTTC. It codes for CASRPGLAEETQYF.

The chain is built from TRBV6-5 and TRBJ2-7, with 8 bases aligning to TRBD1. Germline values: CDR1 MNHEY, CDR2 SVGAGI. V lost 6 bases and J lost 5; bases outside the gene matches: 9. This CDR3 has 14 amino acids. CDR3 amino acids: CASSPSDRGNEQYF. The CDR3 bases are TGTGCCAGCAGCCCAAGCGACAGGGGCAACGAGCAGTACTTC.

The rearrangement links TRBV18 to TRBJ2-3; D is undetermined. Trimming took off 5 bases at V and 1 base at J, with 10 bases between the two ends. This CDR3 is built from 14 residues. CDR1 is KGHSH, CDR2 LQKENI, per germline. The chain's CDR3 is CASSLLVGTDTQYF. The DNA of the CDR3 is TGTGCCAGCTCATTGTTAGTCGGCACAGATACGCAGTATTTT.

The chain carries TRBV11-3 and TRBJ2-3; tentative D call: TRBD1 (5 bases). Trimming removed 3 bases at V and 2 bases at J, with 9 bases between. The CDR3 is 14 amino acids. The germline CDR1 and CDR2 sequences are SGHNT and YENEEA. The CDR3 is CASSFGQITDTQYF. CDR3 coding DNA: TGTGCCAGCAGCTTTGGACAAATCACAGATACGCAGTATTTT.

This clone was counted once. The J gene is TRBJ2-7, the V gene TRBV6-5; TRBD1 matches 8 bases. CDR1 is MNHEY and CDR2 is SVGAGI in the germline V gene. CDR3 length equals 15 residues. The ends lost 5 bases at V and 3 bases at J; junction bases unmatched: 9. CDR3 in DNA: TGTGCCAGCAGTCCTCCTAGGACAGGGATCTACGAGCAGTACTTC. Translating it yields CASSPPRTGIYEQYF.

CDR3 in amino acids: CASSEPWGSGANVLTF. DNA for the CDR3: TGTGCCAGCAGCGAACCCTGGGGCTCTGGGGCCAACGTCCTGACTTTC. The V call is TRBV6-1, the J call TRBJ2-6, with no clear D. The V gene lost 6 bases and the J gene lost 0 bases, with 12 bases spanning the gap. The CDR3 totals 16 residues. Germline V gene data show CDR1 as MNHNS and CDR2 as SASEGT.

The rearrangement uses TRBV19 and TRBJ2-7, with 10 bases matching TRBD1. The CDR3 loop spans 13 amino acids. J was trimmed by 5 bases and V by 7 bases; bases with no gene match: 5. The germline V gene has CDR1 LNHDA and CDR2 SQIVND (reference sequence). In DNA form, the CDR3 reads TGTGCCAGTAAAGGGACAGGGGTCCACGAGCAGTACTTC. Protein sequence: CASKGTGVHEQYF.

The chain employs TRBV29-1 and TRBJ2-6; no reliable D call. Between the trimmed V and J ends, which lost 3 bases and 2 bases, there was a span of 8 bases. The CDR3 has 14 residues. Germline V gene lookup returns CDR1 SQVTM and CDR2 ANQGSEA. The CDR3 protein is CSVDSPPGANVLTF. CDR3 in DNA: TGCAGCGTTGACTCGCCCCCTGGGGCCAACGTCCTGACTTTC.

The chain's CDR3 is CASSYTSGPPRDEQFF. The CDR3, as DNA: TGTGCCAGCAGCTATACTAGCGGCCCTCCAAGGGATGAGCAGTTCTTC. The chain couples TRBV7-3 to TRBJ2-1; 8 bases fit TRBD2. Trimming took 4 bases from V and 8 from J; bases not matched to a gene: 13. CDR3 length: 16 residues. Germline V lookup: CDR1 SGHTA, CDR2 FQGTGA.

The chain links TRBV6-5 to TRBJ1-1; 7 nucleotides agree with TRBD1. The CDR3 consists of 12 residues. Germline V gives CDR1 MNHEY, CDR2 SVGAGI. V was clipped by 7 bases and J by 6 bases; unmatched bases: 5. The CDR3 reads CASNKQGSEAFF. The CDR3, as DNA: TGTGCCAGCAATAAACAGGGGTCTGAAGCTTTCTTT.

The rearrangement uses TRBV21-1 and TRBJ1-2; TRBD1, the table's D call, was not compared with the DNA. TRBV21-1 is noted as a pseudogene. The CDR3 length is 16 residues. The CDR3 region is CASSNEPYDRDYGYTF. Written as DNA, the CDR3 is TGTGCCAGCAGCAATGAGCCGTATGACAGGGACTATGGCTACACCTTC.

V usage is TRBV6-5 and J usage is TRBJ1-6, with 7 bases fitting TRBD1. The germline V gene has CDR1 MNHEY and CDR2 SVGAGI. The CDR3 spans 14 residues. V gave up 4 bases and J gave up 14 bases; unmatched junction bases: 11. The CDR3: CASSLAGQPIALHF. In DNA, the CDR3 is TGTGCCAGCAGTTTAGCGGGACAGCCGATAGCCCTCCACTTT.

The rearrangement uses TRBV6-6 and TRBJ1-6; 7 bases are a match to TRBD1. The CDR3 length is 14 residues. V trimming: 4 bases; J trimming: 10 bases; junction bases outside the gene matches: 7. Germline assignment: CDR1 MNHNY and CDR2 SVGAGI (reference sequence). This CDR3 reads CASSSSDRPSPLHF. The CDR3 coding sequence is TGTGCCAGCAGTTCCTCGGACAGGCCGTCACCCCTCCACTTT.

This clone showed up just once. The rearrangement joins TRBV30 to TRBJ2-5; D possibly corresponds to TRBD2 (5 bases). CDR1 and CDR2 from the germline V gene are GTSNPN and SVGIG (reference sequence). The CDR3 runs to 13 residues. V lost 5 bases and J lost 5, with 15 bases in between. This CDR3 is CAWAYSGWETQYF. DNA for the CDR3: TGTGCCTGGGCGTACTCGGGGTGGGAGACCCAGTACTTC. Drawing the rest from reference TRBV30 and TRBJ2-5, the complete variable domain is SQTIHQWPATLVQPVGSPLSLECTVEGTSNPNLYWYRQAAGRGLQLLFYSVGIGQISSEVPQNLSASRPQDRQFILSSKKLLLSDSGFYLCAWAYSGWETQYFGPGTRLLVL.

The chain links TRBV7-9 to TRBJ2-7, with TRBD1 matching over 12 bases. This CDR3 region has 18 residues. From germline, CDR1 is SEHNR and CDR2 FQNEAQ (reference sequence). Trimming at V came to 1 base and at J to 0 bases, leaving 7 bases not matched to a gene. CDR3 nucleotide sequence: TGTGCCAGCAGCTTAGAGAGGGGACAGGGGGCGAGCTCCTACGAGCAGTACTTC. As protein: CASSLERGQGASSYEQYF.

This clone was picked up one time. This sequence joins TRBV7-2 and TRBJ2-2; TRBD2 is a possible D gene (6 bases). This CDR3 spans 13 amino acids. Germline V gives CDR1 SGHTA, CDR2 FQGNSA. V lost 7 bases and J 5 bases, leaving 11 bases between the germline ends. This CDR3 reads CASIRGSTGELFF. The CDR3, as DNA: TGTGCCAGCATCCGGGGGAGTACCGGGGAGCTGTTTTTT.

The rearrangement links TRBV6-1 to TRBJ1-2; no reliable D call. V was clipped by 5 bases and J by 9 bases, with 19 bases between them. CDR1 is MNHNS and CDR2 is SASEGT in the germline V gene. The CDR3 extends over 14 amino acids. The CDR3 region has the DNA TGTGCCAGCAGTCCCCAAAATGAAGGTTGGAGCTACACCTTC. Its protein product is CASSPQNEGWSYTF.

The V call is TRBV29-1, the J call TRBJ2-7; possibly TRBD1 or TRBD2 for D (5 bases each). Per the germline V gene, CDR1 is SQVTM and CDR2 is ANQGSEA. The ends were cut back, 4 bases at V and 2 bases at J, with 9 bases in the middle. CDR3 size: 12 residues. CDR3 in amino acids: CSVGDVTYEQYF. The DNA for the CDR3 is TGCAGCGTTGGGGACGTTACCTACGAGCAGTACTTC.

The chain couples TRBV6-5 to TRBJ2-3; 7 bases align to TRBD1. V was pared by 3 bases and J by 1 base, with 4 bases of the junction left unmatched. There are 15 residues in the CDR3. Germline loops: CDR1 MNHEY, CDR2 SVGAGI. Here the CDR3 reads CASSYNRGRTDTQYF. CDR3 nucleotide sequence: TGTGCCAGCAGTTATAACAGGGGACGCACAGATACGCAGTATTTT.

The CDR3 DNA follows: TGTGCCAGCAGCGGCCGGATAACGAACACTGAAGCTTTCTTT. This encodes CASSGRITNTEAFF. The chain joins TRBV7-2 to TRBJ1-1; D not resolved. There are 14 residues in the CDR3. Trimming pared 5 bases from V and 1 base from J, leaving 11 bases between. Germline V lookup: CDR1 SGHTA, CDR2 FQGNSA.

This clone showed up just once. This rearrangement joins TRBV11-2 to TRBJ1-1, with D maybe TRBD1 (6 bases). V lost 1 base and J 1 base, leaving 10 bases between the germline ends. CDR3 size: 15 residues. Germline lookup yields CDR1 SGHAT and CDR2 FQNNGV. In DNA, the CDR3 is TGTGCCAGCAGCTTAGTCGGGGGCGGGAACACTGAAGCTTTCTTT. Translated, it gives CASSLVGGGNTEAFF.

As DNA, the CDR3 is TGTGCCTCGGGACACCACACTGAAGCTTTCTTT. It specifies CASGHHTEAFF. The chain joins TRBV30 to TRBJ1-1; D is perhaps TRBD1 (6 bases). Per germline, CDR1 GTSNPN and CDR2 SVGIG (reference sequence). This CDR3 has 11 amino acids. Trimming cost V 7 bases and J 3 bases, with 9 bases left between them. Drawing the rest from reference TRBV30 and TRBJ1-1, the complete variable domain is SQTIHQWPATLVQPVGSPLSLECTVEGTSNPNLYWYRQAAGRGLQLLFYSVGIGQISSEVPQNLSASRPQDRQFILSSKKLLLSDSGFYLCASGHHTEAFFGQGTRLTVV.

The chain links TRBV6-5 to TRBJ2-7; D gene ambiguous. V was pared by 8 bases and J by 7 bases, with 12 bases between. This CDR3 contains 11 residues. CDR1 and CDR2 (germline): MNHEY, SVGAGI. Written as DNA, the CDR3 is TGTGCCAGCTCCAATCTGGGGGAGCAGTACTTC. Its protein is CASSNLGEQYF.

The V gene is TRBV5-4, the J gene TRBJ1-3; 10 bases line up with TRBD1. Germline V gene data show CDR1 as SGHNT and CDR2 as YYREEE (reference sequence). J gave up 7 bases and V 4 bases, and 14 bases lay outside the gene matches. The CDR3 covers 17 residues. CDR3: CASSPPQDRGRGNTIYF. CDR3 in DNA: TGTGCCAGCAGCCCACCACAAGACAGGGGGCGAGGGAACACCATATATTTT.

This chain connects TRBV28 to TRBJ2-5; 7 bases align to TRBD1. The J call may be incorrect, as the DNA end agrees better with TRBJ2-7. This CDR3 is built from 13 residues. The germline CDR1 and CDR2 sequences are MDHEN and SYDVKM. CDR3 DNA sequence: TGTGCCAGCAGTCGGGACAGCTTCTACGAGCAGTACTTC. Protein product: CASSRDSFYEQYF.